These 32 T cell receptor beta chains originate from one sample sequenced in a study of T cell changes during pregnancy in multiple sclerosis. Data came from immunoSEQ multiplex PCR; TCRdb stores just in-frame clones and leaves some out. The sample has fewer than 45,000 clones, approximately 90% seen once; the top ten hold about 0.51%. The specimen was CD4+ T cells from peripheral blood mononuclear cells, collected in the first trimester of pregnancy. The receptors were sampled from a female donor with multiple sclerosis, enrolled in a pregnancy study.

This chain links TRBV1 with TRBJ2-1; the table's D call TRBD2 went unverified against the DNA. TRBV1 is labeled a pseudogene. This CDR3 is 17 amino acids long. The DNA for the CDR3 is TGCACCAGCAGCCACCCCGGACTAGCGGGAGATAGGGGTGAGCAGTTCTTC. Translation gives CTSSHPGLAGDRGEQFF.

Ten or more counts support this clone. Other DNA sequences of this sample code for an identical CDR3. The chain joins TRBV18 to TRBJ1-4; the match to TRBD1 covers 7 bases. This CDR3 contains 14 residues. In germline, CDR1 is KGHSH, CDR2 LQKENI. The trim removed 3 bases at V and 5 bases at J, leaving 3 bases unmatched. The CDR3 coding sequence is TGTGCCAGCTCACCGGACAGGCTGAATGAAAAACTGTTTTTT. Protein sequence: CASSPDRLNEKLFF.

V is TRBV30 and J is TRBJ2-7; TRBD1 matches 7 bases. J lost 0 bases, V lost 7 bases, and 6 bases had no gene match. This CDR3 region has 13 residues. Germline CDR1 is GTSNPN and CDR2 is SVGIG (reference sequence). The CDR3 sequence: CALTGLSSYEQYF. The CDR3, as DNA: TGTGCCTTGACAGGGCTAAGCTCCTACGAGCAGTACTTC.

Here the CDR3 DNA reads TGTGCCAGCAGCTCTCAAGGACAGGGGGCCACTGAAGCTTTCTTT. It codes for CASSSQGQGATEAFF. This chain joins TRBV7-2 and TRBJ1-1; TRBD1 matches 11 bases. CDR3 size: 15 residues. Germline values: CDR1 SGHTA, CDR2 FQGNSA. After removal of 4 bases from V and 4 bases from J, the junction contained 5 bases not matched to a gene.

This rearrangement joins TRBV19 to TRBJ2-1; TRBD2 matches at 10 bases. The CDR3 extends over 15 amino acids. Germline-derived CDR1 and CDR2 are LNHDA and SQIVND (reference sequence). Trimming took 6 bases from V and 2 from J; bases not matched to a gene: 4. CDR3 sequence (DNA): TGTGCCAGTAGCCGTACTAGCGGGACCTACAATGAGCAGTTCTTC. This codes for CASSRTSGTYNEQFF. Filled out from reference TRBV19 and TRBJ2-1, the complete variable domain reads DGGITQSPKYLFRKEGQNVTLSCEQNLNHDAMYWYRQDPGQGLRLIYYSQIVNDFQKGDIAEGYSVSREKKESFPLTVTSAQKNPTAFYLCASSRTSGTYNEQFFGPGTRLTVL.

This rearrangement joins TRBV5-1 to TRBJ2-1, with 12 positions matching TRBD2. The CDR3 totals 16 residues. The ends lost 4 bases at V and 9 bases at J; junction bases unmatched: 11. Germline assignment: CDR1 SGHRS and CDR2 YFSETQ. CDR3 sequence: CASSPLAGGMVSEQFF. The CDR3 DNA follows: TGCGCCAGCAGCCCGCTAGCGGGAGGGATGGTTAGTGAGCAGTTCTTC.

V usage is TRBV4-2 and J usage is TRBJ2-5; 13 bases are shared with TRBD2. The germline V gene encodes CDR1 LGHNA and CDR2 YNFKEQ. The CDR3 loop spans 18 amino acids. With V trimmed by 4 bases and J by 5 bases, 13 bases remained unmatched. The CDR3 is CASSLGTSGKVAGETQYF. The CDR3 DNA follows: TGTGCCAGCAGCCTCGGGACTAGCGGGAAAGTTGCTGGGGAGACCCAGTACTTC.

The chain combines TRBV5-1 with TRBJ2-1, with no clear D. Germline assignment: CDR1 SGHRS and CDR2 YFSETQ. V lost 3 bases and J lost 13, with 11 bases in between. The CDR3 has 11 residues. In DNA form, the CDR3 reads TGCGCCAGCAGCTACGAAGACTCACAGTTCTTC. Its translation: CASSYEDSQFF.

The chain joins TRBV1 to TRBJ2-1; the D segment call TRBD2 is taken from the table without a DNA check. TRBV1 is designated a pseudogene. CDR3 length equals 15 residues. This CDR3 is CTSSQVARSYNEQFF. The DNA for the CDR3 is TGCACCAGCAGCCAAGTAGCGCGATCCTACAATGAGCAGTTCTTC.

The chain links TRBV5-1 to TRBJ1-4, with 9 bases fitting TRBD1. Trimming took 4 bases from V and 8 from J; bases not matched to a gene: 6. The CDR3 has 14 residues. From germline, CDR1 is SGHRS and CDR2 YFSETQ. The DNA of the CDR3 is TGCGCCAGCAGCCTCCGACAGGGGGAGGAAAAACTGTTTTTT. Its protein product is CASSLRQGEEKLFF.

The chain couples TRBV6-5 to TRBJ1-1; 8 bases are shared with TRBD1. Losses at the gene ends were 5 bases for V and 4 bases for J; bases not matched to a gene: 6. CDR1 MNHEY and CDR2 SVGAGI come from the germline V gene. The CDR3 is 14 amino acids. CDR3 amino acids: CASSRTGGSTEAFF. For the CDR3, the DNA is TGTGCCAGCAGTCGCACAGGGGGGTCCACTGAAGCTTTCTTT.

The CDR3 sequence: CASSQQAYSNQPQHF. The CDR3 DNA reads TGCGCCAGCAGCCAGCAGGCTTATAGCAATCAGCCCCAGCATTTT. The rearrangement joins TRBV4-3 to TRBJ1-5; no clear D gene. V dropped 3 bases and J dropped 0 bases, with 9 bases sitting between them. In germline, CDR1 is LGHNA, CDR2 YSLEER. CDR3 length: 15 residues.

The rearrangement links TRBV7-9 to TRBJ2-1; possibly TRBD1 for D (6 bases). Trimming shortened V by 4 bases and J by 0 bases, and 10 bases separated the two germline ends. The CDR3 is made up of 15 amino acids. The germline CDR1 and CDR2 sequences are SEHNR and FQNEAQ (reference sequence). This CDR3 reads CASSSQGISYNEQFF. The CDR3 DNA is TGTGCCAGCAGCTCCCAGGGGATCTCCTACAATGAGCAGTTCTTC. The whole variable domain, remainder taken from reference TRBV7-9 and TRBJ2-1, is DTGVSQNPRHKITKRGQNVTFRCDPISEHNRLYWYRQTLGQGPEFLTYFQNEAQLEKSRLLSDRFSAERPKGSFSTLEIQRTEQGDSAMYLCASSSQGISYNEQFFGPGTRLTVL.

This rearrangement joins TRBV18 to TRBJ2-2; the D gene is possibly TRBD2 (6 bases). V lost 6 bases to trimming and J lost 6 bases, with 11 bases between them. The CDR3 has 13 residues. Germline V gene lookup returns CDR1 KGHSH and CDR2 LQKENI. The chain's CDR3 is CASSQVAAGELFF. In nucleotides, the CDR3 is TGTGCCAGCTCCCAGGTAGCGGCCGGGGAGCTGTTTTTT.

The chain is built from TRBV18 and TRBJ2-7, with 9 bases matching TRBD1. The CDR3 consists of 14 residues. The V gene's germline CDR1 is KGHSH and CDR2 LQKENI. The trim removed 3 bases at V and 2 bases at J, leaving 2 bases unmatched. The CDR3 sequence: CASSPGDRAYEQYF. DNA of the CDR3: TGTGCCAGCTCACCCGGGGACAGGGCCTACGAGCAGTACTTC.

The chain employs TRBV7-9 and TRBJ1-2; 10 nucleotides line up with TRBD1. Trimming took 0 bases from V and 4 from J; bases not matched to a gene: 5. The CDR3 sequence is 16 residues long. Germline loops: CDR1 SEHNR, CDR2 FQNEAQ (reference sequence). CDR3 nucleotides: TGTGCCAGCAGCTTAGCCGGGACAGGGGAAGGCTATGGCTACACCTTC. Residues: CASSLAGTGEGYGYTF.

V and J are TRBV5-1 and TRBJ1-2; D uncertain. Germline V gene data show CDR1 as SGHRS and CDR2 as YFSETQ. This CDR3 contains 14 residues. V dropped 0 bases and J dropped 7 bases, with 13 bases sitting between them. CDR3 DNA sequence: TGCGCCAGCAGCTTGGAATGGGCAGGTGCTGGCTACACCTTC. Encoded protein: CASSLEWAGAGYTF.

The chain joins TRBV11-3 to TRBJ2-2; possible D gene TRBD1, 6 bases. This CDR3 is 16 amino acids long. The germline V and J ends were trimmed by 5 bases and 0 bases, with 13 bases remaining between them. Germline CDR1 and CDR2: SGHNT and YENEEA. Here the CDR3 DNA reads TGTGCCAGCAGCCGCGCACAGGGATCGAACACCGGGGAGCTGTTTTTT. Protein sequence: CASSRAQGSNTGELFF.

This clone was recorded once. CDR3 DNA sequence: TGTGCCAGTAGTGATCGGACAGGGGAAAATCAGCCCCAGCATTTT. It specifies CASSDRTGENQPQHF. The chain employs TRBV19 and TRBJ1-5; 9 bases line up with TRBD1. The CDR3 consists of 15 residues. The trim removed 5 bases at V and 4 bases at J, leaving 6 bases unmatched. Looked up from germline, CDR1 is LNHDA and CDR2 is SQIVND (reference sequence). The variable domain in full, with the rest retrieved from reference TRBV19 and TRBJ1-5, is DGGITQSPKYLFRKEGQNVTLSCEQNLNHDAMYWYRQDPGQGLRLIYYSQIVNDFQKGDIAEGYSVSREKKESFPLTVTSAQKNPTAFYLCASSDRTGENQPQHFGDGTRLSIL.

This chain joins TRBV5-1 and TRBJ2-7; D remains ambiguous. From germline, CDR1 is SGHRS and CDR2 YFSETQ. The V and J ends lost 0 bases and 7 bases respectively, with 14 bases between them. CDR3 length: 14 amino acids. The CDR3 is CASSLGGRPEEQYF. DNA of the CDR3: TGCGCCAGCAGCTTGGGCGGCAGACCAGAAGAGCAGTACTTC. Full variable domain (outside the CDR3, taken from reference TRBV5-1 and TRBJ2-7): KAGVTQTPRYLIKTRGQQVTLSCSPISGHRSVSWYQQTPGQGLQFLFEYFSETQRNKGNFPGRFSGRQFSNSRSEMNVSTLELGDSALYLCASSLGGRPEEQYFGPGTRLTVT.

The genes are TRBV2 and TRBJ2-1, with TRBD2 identical over 12 bases. Germline CDR1 and CDR2: SNHLY and FYNNEI. V dropped 5 bases and J dropped 7; count of bases not matched to a gene: 9. CDR3 length equals 16 residues. The CDR3 region has the DNA TGTGCCAGCAGTCATTCGACTAGCGGGAGTCGGAATGAGCAGTTCTTC. This gives the protein CASSHSTSGSRNEQFF.

This sequence joins TRBV7-7 and TRBJ2-5, with 14 bases aligning to TRBD2. There are 16 residues in the CDR3. Losses at the gene ends were 5 bases for V and 2 bases for J; bases not matched to a gene: 4. Germline-derived CDR1 and CDR2 are SSHAT and FNYEAQ (reference sequence). DNA for the CDR3: TGTGCCAGCAGCCACAGACTAGCGGGAGGGCAAGAGACCCAGTACTTC. Its translation: CASSHRLAGGQETQYF.

The rearrangement links TRBV27 to TRBJ2-7, with 10 bases identical to TRBD1. V lost 6 bases, J lost 6 bases, and 17 bases stayed unmatched. The germline CDR1 and CDR2 sequences are MNHEY and SMNVEV (reference sequence). There are 17 residues in the CDR3. The CDR3 loop is CASSPFLSGTGDPEQYF. In DNA form, the CDR3 reads TGTGCCAGCAGCCCTTTCCTTTCCGGGACAGGGGACCCCGAGCAGTACTTC.

The genes are TRBV30 and TRBJ1-2; D uncertain. The CDR3 spans 14 residues. Looked up from germline, CDR1 is GTSNPN and CDR2 is SVGIG (reference sequence). V was shortened by 2 bases and J by 8 bases, with 18 bases between the two germline ends. CDR3 sequence reads: CAWSKLTPREGYTF. DNA for the CDR3: TGTGCCTGGAGTAAGCTGACGCCTCGGGAAGGCTACACCTTC.

This chain uses TRBV7-2 with TRBJ1-2; no firm D call. The CDR3 length is 11 residues. V lost 4 bases, J lost 13 bases, and 13 bases lay in between. Per germline, CDR1 SGHTA and CDR2 FQGNSA. CDR3 amino acids: CASSSRGACTF. The CDR3 DNA is TGTGCCAGCAGCTCGAGAGGTGCGTGCACCTTC.

In DNA form, the CDR3 reads TGTGCCAGCAGCTTGGGGGGGGACACTGAAGCTTTCTTT. Translating it yields CASSLGGDTEAFF. The rearrangement joins TRBV5-5 to TRBJ1-1, with D perhaps TRBD1 (5 bases). CDR1 and CDR2 from the germline V gene are SGHKS and YYEKEE (reference sequence). The CDR3 extends over 13 amino acids. The V end lost 0 bases, the J end lost 3 bases, and 6 bases lay between the germline ends.

The V and J genes are TRBV30 and TRBJ1-5; 7 bases match TRBD1. Per the germline V gene, CDR1 is GTSNPN and CDR2 is SVGIG (reference sequence). The CDR3 is made up of 14 amino acids. J gave up 2 bases and V 4 bases, and 5 bases lay outside the gene matches. In DNA form, the CDR3 reads TGTGCCTGGAAATCTACAGGGGGCAATCAGCCCCAGCATTTT. It is translated as CAWKSTGGNQPQHF.

The chain carries TRBV7-6 and TRBJ2-7, with 8 bases matching TRBD2. After removal of 1 base from V and 9 bases from J, the junction contained 14 bases not matched to a gene. The germline V gene has CDR1 SGHVS and CDR2 FNYEAQ. The CDR3 consists of 16 residues. CDR3 residues: CASSLGAGATYMGQYF. The CDR3 nucleotides are TGTGCCAGCAGCTTAGGAGCGGGGGCCACTTATATGGGGCAGTACTTC.

This rearrangement joins TRBV30 to TRBJ1-6, with D possibly being TRBD1 (5 bases). The CDR3 has 13 amino acids. V was trimmed by 4 bases and J by 7 bases, leaving 11 bases between them. Germline V gives CDR1 GTSNPN, CDR2 SVGIG (reference sequence). CDR3 sequence reads: CAWMPGWNSPLHF. The CDR3 DNA is TGTGCCTGGATGCCAGGGTGGAATTCACCCCTCCACTTT.

The CDR3 nucleotides are TGTGCCAGCTCACCATCTCCGAGCTCCTACAATGAGCAGTTCTTC. It encodes CASSPSPSSYNEQFF. The rearrangement uses TRBV18 and TRBJ2-1; D is undetermined. Germline V gives CDR1 KGHSH, CDR2 LQKENI. Trimming left V 2 bases short and J 0 bases short, with 8 bases between. CDR3 length: 15 amino acids.

V and J are TRBV4-2 and TRBJ2-7; 11 bases line up with TRBD2. Germline-derived CDR1 and CDR2 are LGHNA and YNFKEQ. The CDR3 contains 20 residues. V dropped 0 bases and J dropped 4; count of bases not matched to a gene: 17. The DNA for the CDR3 is TGTGCCAGCAGCCAAGAACATGGACGTTCACTAGCGGGAGCGGTGTACGAGCAGTACTTC. Its protein product is CASSQEHGRSLAGAVYEQYF.

CDR3 sequence reads: CASSYSGVNGYTF. In DNA, the CDR3 is TGTGCCAGCAGTTACTCAGGAGTGAATGGCTACACCTTC. V gene TRBV6-5 combines with J gene TRBJ1-2, with D uncertain. Between the trimmed V and J ends, which lost 0 bases and 6 bases, there was a span of 8 bases. In germline, CDR1 is MNHEY, CDR2 SVGAGI. The CDR3 has 13 amino acids.